Listed here are 6 T cell receptor beta chains from one sample, sequenced in a study of blood T cell repertoires in COVID-19. Some clones are missing from TCRdb's copy, which holds only in-frame ones; the method was immunoSEQ multiplex PCR. The repertoire holds roughly 330,000 clones, with approximately 89% as singletons. The sample consisted of PBMCs or T cells enriched from blood (not recorded which). These receptors were obtained from a woman aged 25 to 39 who had recovered from COVID-19.

This sequence joins TRBV19 and TRBJ1-2, with TRBD1 matching over 7 bases. CDR3 size: 15 residues. Germline values: CDR1 LNHDA, CDR2 SQIVND (reference sequence). J gave up 4 bases and V 4 bases, and 9 bases lay outside the gene matches. The CDR3 nucleotides read TGTGCCAGTAGTACGACAGGGCCGTCTAGCTATGGCTACACCTTC. Its protein product is CASSTTGPSSYGYTF. The full variable domain, completed using reference TRBV19 and TRBJ1-2, is DGGITQSPKYLFRKEGQNVTLSCEQNLNHDAMYWYRQDPGQGLRLIYYSQIVNDFQKGDIAEGYSVSREKKESFPLTVTSAQKNPTAFYLCASSTTGPSSYGYTFGSGTRLTVV.

This chain connects TRBV24-1 to TRBJ1-5; 8 nucleotides agree with TRBD1. The CDR3 is 15 residues long. V trimming: 2 bases; J trimming: 5 bases; junction bases outside the gene matches: 4. CDR1 is KGHDR, CDR2 SFDVKD, per germline. Here the CDR3 DNA reads TGTGCCACCAGTGATTGGACAGGGAAACATCAGCCCCAGCATTTT. The encoded protein is CATSDWTGKHQPQHF.

The CDR3 DNA reads TGTGCCAGCAGCACCCGACAGGGGGAAAGCTCCTATAATTCACCCCTCCACTTT. This encodes CASSTRQGESSYNSPLHF. The chain joins TRBV7-7 to TRBJ1-6, with TRBD1 identical over 9 bases. V trimming: 5 bases; J trimming: 0 bases; junction bases outside the gene matches: 8. Per the germline V gene, CDR1 is SSHAT and CDR2 is FNYEAQ (reference sequence). The CDR3 loop spans 18 amino acids.

The genes are TRBV2 and TRBJ2-5; D may be TRBD2 (6 bases). The V end lost 4 bases, the J end lost 7 bases, and 13 bases lay between the germline ends. The CDR3 is 13 amino acids. Germline assignment: CDR1 SNHLY and CDR2 FYNNEI. This chain's CDR3 is CASSVGLARTQYF. Written as DNA, the CDR3 is TGTGCCAGCAGTGTGGGGCTAGCGCGGACCCAGTACTTC.

The genes are TRBV19 and TRBJ1-2; TRBD1 matches at 7 bases. Per the germline V gene, CDR1 is LNHDA and CDR2 is SQIVND (reference sequence). This CDR3 is 15 amino acids long. V shed 5 bases and J 0 bases; nucleotides not matched to a gene: 6. The CDR3 loop reads CASSAPGTANYGYTF. DNA for the CDR3: TGTGCCAGTAGTGCTCCCGGGACAGCTAACTATGGCTACACCTTC.

This sequence joins TRBV27 and TRBJ1-6; tentatively, D is TRBD1 (5 bases). Germline lookup yields CDR1 MNHEY and CDR2 SMNVEV (reference sequence). The CDR3 totals 16 residues. The V and J ends lost 6 bases and 6 bases respectively, with 18 bases between them. In DNA, the CDR3 is TGTGCCAGCAGCCTGAGACAGACGACGCGTAATTCACCCCTCCACTTT. Its translation is CASSLRQTTRNSPLHF.